This T cell receptor beta chain is from a study of blood T cell repertoires in COVID-19. Study at large: Samples taken during acute and convalescent COVID-19 were collected in the United States, Italy and Spain.

Trimming shortened V by 5 bases and J by 2 bases, and 18 bases separated the two germline ends. The CDR3 loop spans 16 amino acids. Per germline, CDR1 SEHNR and CDR2 FQNEAQ (reference sequence). Those enrolled, adults aged roughly 18 to 95 years, came from 24 US areas. Resolution of symptoms, clearance, or two negative PCRs was present in recovered Cohort 3 donors. Source study methods: The assay estimated nucleated cells by amplifying reference gene primers. Data came from immunoSEQ multiplex PCR; TCRdb stores just in-frame clones and leaves some out. D and trimming were read from the DNA, whereas the V and J calls and clone size are those reported in that table. This table holds more than 350,000 clones, about 87% found once.

This clonotype originated in a woman aged 50 to 65 who had recovered from COVID-19. Sequencing was performed on PBMCs or T cells enriched from blood (not recorded which). The chain employs TRBV7-9 and TRBJ2-5, with a possible D match to TRBD2 (5 bases). The CDR3 DNA is TGTGCCAGCAGCCGGAACGCGGGCCGATCTCAAGAGACCCAGTACTTC. Encoded protein: CASSRNAGRSQETQYF.